A selection of T cell receptor beta chains follows, all from one sample in a study of cytomegalovirus exposure and HLA in healthy donors. Method: immunoSEQ multiplex PCR; TCRdb's copy keeps in-frame clones and lacks some. The sample carries approximately 88,000 clones, roughly 80% recorded once. The material sequenced was PBMCs. The receptors were gathered from a male donor in good health and CMV-seronegative. Each CDR3 is given with its conserved first and last residue. The D gene is left open where the match is weak. Clone size appears in some rows only: once, few, many, or a class for an expanded clone.

J: TRBJ2-7; D: .; size: .; V: TRBV7-2; CDR3: CASSLVSGGWEQYF; DNA: TGTGCCAGCAGCTTAGTATCGGGGGGCTGGGAGCAGTACTTC
J: TRBJ1-6; D: .; size: .; V: TRBV18; CDR3: CASSEITPGNSPLHF; DNA: TGTGCCAGCTCTGAGATAACCCCGGGTAATTCACCCCTCCACTTT
J: TRBJ2-7; D: .; size: .; V: TRBV5-4; CDR3: CASSLEWDGSSYEQYF; DNA: TGTGCCAGCAGCTTGGAGTGGGACGGGAGCTCCTACGAGCAGTACTTC
J: TRBJ1-1; D: .; size: .; V: TRBV5-1; CDR3: CASSLALNTEAFF; DNA: TGCGCCAGCAGCCTAGCATTGAACACTGAAGCTTTCTTT
J: TRBJ1-2; D: .; size: .; V: TRBV5-1; CDR3: CASSLSLSQGNGYTF; DNA: TGCGCCAGCAGCTTGAGTTTGAGTCAGGGGAATGGCTACACCTTC
J: TRBJ1-1; D: .; size: .; V: TRBV7-2; CDR3: CASRVDSLNTEAFF; DNA: TGTGCCAGCAGGGTAGACAGTCTGAACACTGAAGCTTTCTTT
J: TRBJ2-7; D: .; size: .; V: TRBV4-3; CDR3: CASSQDQDFSYEQYF; DNA: TGCGCCAGCAGCCAAGATCAGGATTTCTCCTACGAGCAGTACTTC
J: TRBJ1-2; D: .; size: once; V: TRBV16; CDR3: CASSQSAEGHDYTF; DNA: TGTGCCAGCAGCCAATCCGCAGAGGGTCATGACTACACCTTC
J: TRBJ2-5; D: .; size: .; V: TRBV29-1; CDR3: CSVERLGGETQYF; DNA: TGCAGCGTTGAAAGGCTCGGCGGGGAGACCCAGTACTTC
J: TRBJ1-3; D: .; size: .; V: TRBV5-6; CDR3: CASELRDRIRNTIYF; DNA: TGTGCCAGTGAGTTGCGCGACAGGATACGAAACACCATATATTTT
J: TRBJ2-2; D: .; size: once; V: TRBV25-1; CDR3: CASMTRGVWNTGELFF; DNA: TGTGCCAGCATGACGCGTGGAGTTTGGAACACCGGGGAGCTGTTTTTT
J: TRBJ2-5; D: TRBD2; size: .; V: TRBV5-1; CDR3: CASNGLAGIHQETQYF; DNA: TGCGCCAGCAACGGACTAGCGGGGATACACCAAGAGACCCAGTACTTC
J: TRBJ1-1; D: .; size: .; V: TRBV5-1; CDR3: CASSRTDDFAEAFF; DNA: TGCGCCAGCAGCCGGACAGACGATTTCGCTGAAGCTTTCTTT
J: TRBJ1-6; D: .; size: .; V: TRBV30; CDR3: CAWTHPTPGAPLHF; DNA: TGTGCCTGGACTCACCCTACCCCCGGAGCACCCCTCCACTTT
J: TRBJ2-1; D: TRBD2; size: few; V: TRBV28; CDR3: CASSPGTSGYNEQFF; DNA: TGTGCCAGCAGCCCCGGGACTAGCGGTTACAATGAGCAGTTCTTC
J: TRBJ2-1; D: TRBD2; size: once; V: TRBV2; CDR3: CASSDREAGGEQFF; DNA: TGTGCCAGCAGTGATCGGGAGGCGGGAGGTGAGCAGTTCTTC
J: TRBJ2-1; D: TRBD2; size: .; V: TRBV27; CDR3: CATRSGSLDNEQFF; DNA: TGTGCCACCCGGAGCGGGAGTCTCGACAATGAGCAGTTCTTC
J: TRBJ1-2; D: .; size: few; V: TRBV18; CDR3: CASSRDGNYGYTF; DNA: TGTGCCAGCTCGCGGGACGGCAACTATGGCTACACCTTC
J: TRBJ2-5; D: TRBD1; size: few; V: TRBV15; CDR3: CATSSGTGWETQYF; DNA: TGTGCCACCAGCAGTGGGACAGGGTGGGAGACCCAGTACTTC
J: TRBJ2-7; D: .; size: .; V: TRBV6-5; CDR3: CASSYGAGTYEQYF; DNA: TGTGCCAGCAGTTATGGGGCAGGGACCTACGAGCAGTACTTC
J: TRBJ2-2; D: TRBD1; size: .; V: TRBV19; CDR3: CASRPGPGRGRDTGELFF; DNA: TGTGCCAGTAGGCCGGGGCCCGGCAGGGGGCGAGACACCGGGGAGCTGTTTTTT
J: TRBJ1-2; D: .; size: .; V: TRBV6-5; CDR3: CASSYRGTGYTF; DNA: TGTGCCAGCAGTTACCGGGGAACGGGCTACACCTTC
J: TRBJ1-4; D: .; size: .; V: TRBV28; CDR3: CASSFPLGTNEKLFF; DNA: TGTGCCAGCAGTTTTCCCCTCGGGACTAATGAAAAACTGTTTTTT
J: TRBJ2-1; D: TRBD2; size: .; V: TRBV5-1; CDR3: CASSPGTSGRDSYNEQFF; DNA: TGCGCCAGCAGCCCCGGGACTAGCGGGAGGGACTCCTACAATGAGCAGTTCTTC
J: TRBJ2-7; D: TRBD1; size: .; V: TRBV5-4; CDR3: CASSRDRGEQYF; DNA: TGTGCCAGCAGCCGAGACAGGGGCGAGCAGTACTTC
J: TRBJ1-2; D: .; size: .; V: TRBV7-9; CDR3: CASSRDRHGYTF; DNA: TGTGCCAGCAGCCGTGACAGGCATGGCTACACCTTC
J: TRBJ1-4; D: .; size: .; V: TRBV28; CDR3: CASSPGLTAARLFF; DNA: TGTGCCAGCAGCCCAGGACTAACAGCGGCTCGGCTGTTTTTT
J: TRBJ1-1; D: TRBD1; size: .; V: TRBV11-2; CDR3: CASSLAGSGGAEAFF; DNA: TGTGCCAGCAGCTTAGCCGGGTCAGGGGGCGCTGAAGCTTTCTTT
J: TRBJ1-4; D: TRBD1; size: .; V: TRBV4-3; CDR3: CASSQESLYGTGNEKLFF; DNA: TGCGCCAGCAGCCAAGAAAGTCTTTACGGGACAGGGAATGAAAAACTGTTTTTT
J: TRBJ1-2; D: .; size: once; V: TRBV28; CDR3: CASSLWDSDNYGYTF; DNA: TGTGCCAGCAGTTTATGGGACAGTGATAACTATGGCTACACCTTC
J: TRBJ1-2; D: TRBD1; size: .; V: TRBV4-3; CDR3: CASSRTGFETGYTF; DNA: TGCGCCAGCAGCCGGACAGGGTTTGAAACTGGCTACACCTTC
J: TRBJ1-5; D: .; size: .; V: TRBV28; CDR3: CASTHQSEYSNQPQHF; DNA: TGTGCCAGCACCCATCAGTCGGAGTATAGCAATCAGCCCCAGCATTTT
J: TRBJ1-3; D: .; size: .; V: TRBV25-1; CDR3: CASHSGNTIYF; DNA: TGTGCCAGCCACTCTGGAAACACCATATATTTT
J: TRBJ1-2; D: .; size: .; V: TRBV9; CDR3: CASSNQGLVSDGYTF; DNA: TGTGCCAGCAGCAATCAGGGGTTGGTCTCCGATGGCTACACCTTC
J: TRBJ2-7; D: TRBD1; size: .; V: TRBV6-5; CDR3: CASSFGTGNYEQYF; DNA: TGTGCCAGCAGTTTTGGGACAGGGAACTACGAGCAGTACTTC
J: TRBJ2-3; D: TRBD1; size: .; V: TRBV5-1; CDR3: CASSLGTGSDTQYF; DNA: TGCGCCAGCAGCTTGGGGACAGGTTCAGATACGCAGTATTTT
J: TRBJ1-5; D: TRBD1; size: .; V: TRBV28; CDR3: CASQGGAGRGNQPQHF; DNA: TGTGCCAGCCAAGGGGGCGCCGGACGTGGCAATCAGCCCCAGCATTTT
J: TRBJ2-2; D: .; size: once; V: TRBV19; CDR3: CASMGGASSFEGELFF; DNA: TGTGCCAGTATGGGCGGGGCGTCTAGCTTCGAAGGGGAGCTGTTTTTT
J: TRBJ1-1; D: TRBD1; size: .; V: TRBV6-6; CDR3: CATQGQENTEAFF; DNA: TGTGCCACCCAGGGACAGGAGAACACTGAAGCTTTCTTT
J: TRBJ2-5; D: TRBD1; size: .; V: TRBV9; CDR3: CASSVGISAGGLSETQYF; DNA: TGTGCCAGCAGCGTAGGAATCTCGGCAGGGGGCTTATCAGAGACCCAGTACTTC
J: TRBJ2-7; D: .; size: .; V: TRBV6-6; CDR3: CASSTSSYEQYF; DNA: TGTGCCAGCAGCACGAGCTCCTACGAGCAGTACTTC
J: TRBJ2-1; D: .; size: .; V: TRBV18; CDR3: CASSPSQLEIGGRYNEQFF; DNA: TGTGCCAGCTCCCCAAGTCAACTAGAAATCGGTGGGAGATACAATGAGCAGTTCTTC
J: TRBJ1-2; D: .; size: .; V: TRBV7-2; CDR3: CASSLWQGSYGYTF; DNA: TGTGCCAGCAGCTTATGGCAGGGGTCCTATGGCTACACCTTC
J: TRBJ1-5; D: TRBD1; size: few; V: TRBV5-1; CDR3: CASSLGPGQNQPQHF; DNA: TGCGCCAGCAGCTTGGGGCCGGGACAGAATCAGCCCCAGCATTTT
J: TRBJ2-3; D: .; size: .; V: TRBV2; CDR3: CASTIKGRGDTQYF; DNA: TGTGCCAGCACCATAAAGGGGCGGGGAGATACGCAGTATTTT
J: TRBJ1-2; D: .; size: .; V: TRBV28; CDR3: CASSSAARRWYGYTF; DNA: TGTGCCAGCAGTTCCGCGGCCCGGAGGTGGTATGGCTACACCTTC
J: TRBJ1-5; D: .; size: .; V: TRBV29-1; CDR3: CSVRTDSNQPQHF; DNA: TGCAGCGTCAGGACAGATAGCAATCAGCCCCAGCATTTT
J: TRBJ1-4; D: TRBD1; size: .; V: TRBV19; CDR3: CASSIPQGGNEKLFF; DNA: TGTGCCAGTAGTATCCCCCAGGGGGGTAATGAAAAACTGTTTTTT
J: TRBJ2-3; D: TRBD2; size: .; V: TRBV2; CDR3: CASSDRTTSGPSLSTDTQYF; DNA: TGTGCCAGCAGTGATAGAACGACTAGCGGGCCATCCCTTAGCACAGATACGCAGTATTTT